This TCR beta chain was found in a study of technical replicates of blood from several donors. The table came from immunoSEQ multiplex PCR; TCRdb's copy has only in-frame clones and leaves some out. This sample has roughly 60,000 clones, with about 95% found just once. The CDR3 runs to 15 residues. CDR1 MNHEY and CDR2 SMNVEV come from the germline V gene (reference sequence). With 6 bases removed from V and 4 bases from J, the gap between germline ends came to 18 bases. This clonotype was obtained from a human donor in good health. Some clones in this sample may be carry-over from other donors' samples. This chain links TRBV27 with TRBJ2-5, with D possibly matching TRBD1 (6 bases). Specimen: PBMCs. The CDR3 sequence: CASSPQGLGRETQYF. The CDR3 nucleotides are TGTGCCAGCAGCCCACAGGGTTTGGGGCGAGAGACCCAGTACTTC.